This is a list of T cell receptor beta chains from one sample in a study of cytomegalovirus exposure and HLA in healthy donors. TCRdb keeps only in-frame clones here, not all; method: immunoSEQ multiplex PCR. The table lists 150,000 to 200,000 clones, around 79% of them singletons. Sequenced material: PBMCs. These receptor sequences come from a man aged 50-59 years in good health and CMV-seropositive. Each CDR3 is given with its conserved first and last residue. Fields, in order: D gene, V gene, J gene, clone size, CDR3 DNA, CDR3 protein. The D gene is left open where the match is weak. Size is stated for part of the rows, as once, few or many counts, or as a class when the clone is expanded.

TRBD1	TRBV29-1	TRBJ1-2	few	TGCAGCGTTGGGGGACAGAACTATGGCTACACCTTC	CSVGGQNYGYTF
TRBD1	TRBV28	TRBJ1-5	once	TGTGCCAGCAGTTTGGGCGGGACAGGACACAATCAGCCCCAGCATTTT	CASSLGGTGHNQPQHF
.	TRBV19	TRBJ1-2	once	TGTGCCAGTAGTAAGACCCCTCTGGGGGGCTATGGCTACACCTTC	CASSKTPLGGYGYTF
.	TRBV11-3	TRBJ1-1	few	TGTGCCAGCAGCTTACAGGGCTCGAACACTGAAGCTTTCTTT	CASSLQGSNTEAFF
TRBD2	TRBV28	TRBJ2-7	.	TGTGCCAGCAAAAACGGGGGGGATACCACCTACGAGCAGTACTTC	CASKNGGDTTYEQYF
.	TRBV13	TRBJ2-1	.	TGTGCCAGCACGGCAGGACTGTCCCTTACTTCCTACAATGAGCAGTTCTTC	CASTAGLSLTSYNEQFF
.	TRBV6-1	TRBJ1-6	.	TGTGCCAGCAGTGACCCCCGGTCAGCGAGCTCCTATAATTCACCCCTCCACTTT	CASSDPRSASSYNSPLHF
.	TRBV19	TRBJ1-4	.	TGTGCCAGTAGTATTTGGCAAACTAATGAAAAACTGTTTTTT	CASSIWQTNEKLFF
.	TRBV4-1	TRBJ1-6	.	TGCGCCAGCAGCCGCCGGCCGGTAGGGACTGAGGAGAATTCACCCCTCCACTTT	CASSRRPVGTEENSPLHF
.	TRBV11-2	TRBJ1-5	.	TGTGCCAGCAGCCTCATTGCCGAGAGGGACATTCAGCCCCAGCATTTT	CASSLIAERDIQPQHF
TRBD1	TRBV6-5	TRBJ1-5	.	TGTGCCAGCAGTTCCTACAGGGGGCCTAATCAGCCCCAGCATTTT	CASSSYRGPNQPQHF
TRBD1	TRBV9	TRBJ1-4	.	TGTGCCAGCGCCACGACAGGGGGCGCGTACGAAAAACTGTTTTTT	CASATTGGAYEKLFF
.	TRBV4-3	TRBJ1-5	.	TGCGCCAGCAGCCAAGATAGGTCGGGCAGGGGAGGCAATCAGCCCCAGCATTTT	CASSQDRSGRGGNQPQHF
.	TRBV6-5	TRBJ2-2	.	TGTGCCAGCAGCAACGGGGGTACCGGGGAGCTGTTTTTT	CASSNGGTGELFF
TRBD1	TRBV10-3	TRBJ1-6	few	TGTGCCATCAGTACCCAGGGGGCGAGAGATATCTATAATTCACCCCTCCACTTT	CAISTQGARDIYNSPLHF
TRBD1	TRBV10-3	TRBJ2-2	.	TGTGCCATCAGGCCGGACAGGCTGAACACCGGGGAGCTGTTTTTT	CAIRPDRLNTGELFF
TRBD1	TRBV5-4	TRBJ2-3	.	TGTGCCAGCAGCTTAGTAGTGGGACAGGGGGCTACAGATACGCAGTATTTT	CASSLVVGQGATDTQYF
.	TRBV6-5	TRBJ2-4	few	TGTGCCAGCACCAAGGGGGGAGGGAACATTCAGTACTTC	CASTKGGGNIQYF
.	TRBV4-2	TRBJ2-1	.	TGTGCCAGCAGCCAAGAGTACCCAGGCGGGGTGTTCAATGAGCAGTTCTTC	CASSQEYPGGVFNEQFF
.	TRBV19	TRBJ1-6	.	TGTGCCAGTAGTACCAACTCCTATAATTCACCCCTCCACTTT	CASSTNSYNSPLHF
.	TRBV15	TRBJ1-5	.	TGTGCCACCAGCGGCCGGGAGAATCAGCCCCAGCATTTT	CATSGRENQPQHF
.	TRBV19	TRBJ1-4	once	TGTGCCAGTACGACACTTTCGACGCAGGGGCGAAATGAAAAACTGTTTTTT	CASTTLSTQGRNEKLFF
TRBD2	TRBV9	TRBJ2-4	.	TGTGCCAGCAGTGTTAGCGGGGGGGCCAAAAACATTCAGTACTTC	CASSVSGGAKNIQYF
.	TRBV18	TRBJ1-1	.	TGTGCCAGCTCGGCAGGCCCCGGGGACACTGAAGCTTTCTTT	CASSAGPGDTEAFF
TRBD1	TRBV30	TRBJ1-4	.	TGTGCCTGGAGTGTAGGGACAGGTCAGGAAAAACTGTTTTTT	CAWSVGTGQEKLFF
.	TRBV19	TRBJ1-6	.	TGTGCCAGTAAAGTCGCTTGGCAGTCACCCCTCCACTTT	CASKVAWQSPLHF
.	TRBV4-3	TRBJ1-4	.	TGCGCCAGCAGCCAACGAGTGGGGGGTGAAAAACTGTTTTTT	CASSQRVGGEKLFF
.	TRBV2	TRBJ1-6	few	TGTGCCAGCAAGAAGATCACTTCTAATTCACCCCTCCACTTT	CASKKITSNSPLHF
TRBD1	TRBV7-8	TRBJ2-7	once	TGTGCCAGCAGCTTCACGGCGGGACAGGGCCTCTACGAGCAGTACTTC	CASSFTAGQGLYEQYF
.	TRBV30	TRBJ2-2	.	TGTGCCACTGACACCGGGGAGCTGTTTTTT	CATDTGELFF
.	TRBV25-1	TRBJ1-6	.	TGTGCCAGCAGTGAACAACAGGGATGGGGATCACCCCTCCACTTT	CASSEQQGWGSPLHF
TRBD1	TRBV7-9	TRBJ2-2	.	TGTGCCAGCAGCCTACCACAGGGGGCAGCCGGGGAGCTGTTTTTT	CASSLPQGAAGELFF
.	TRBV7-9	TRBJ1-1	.	TGTGCCAGCAGCTCCCCCCCCCGAGGGCCTGAAGCTTTCTTT	CASSSPPRGPEAFF
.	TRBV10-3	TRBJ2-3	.	TGTGCCATCAGTGAGTCAACAGGGACAGATACGCAGTATTTT	CAISESTGTDTQYF
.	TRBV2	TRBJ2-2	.	TGTGCCAGCAGTGTATCAGGGAACACCGGGGAGCTGTTTTTT	CASSVSGNTGELFF
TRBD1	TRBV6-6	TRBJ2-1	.	TGTGCCAGCAGTTACTCCGGGACAGAGTACAATGAGCAGTTCTTC	CASSYSGTEYNEQFF
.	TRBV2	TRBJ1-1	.	TGTGCCAGCAAGGCAGGCCCCACTGAAGCTTTCTTT	CASKAGPTEAFF
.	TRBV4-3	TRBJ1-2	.	TGCGCCAGCAGCCAAGAAGGTGAGGGATTAACCGCTAACTATGGCTACACCTTC	CASSQEGEGLTANYGYTF
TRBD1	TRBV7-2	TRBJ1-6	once	TGTGCCAGCACCCTAGCGGGGACAGCTAATTCACCCCTCCACTTT	CASTLAGTANSPLHF
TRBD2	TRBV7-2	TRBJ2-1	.	TGTGCCAGCAGACTTCCGAGGTCGGGGGGGCGGAGCTCCTACAATGAGCAGTTCTTC	CASRLPRSGGRSSYNEQFF
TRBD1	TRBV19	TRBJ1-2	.	TGTGCCAGCCGGGACAGGGGGGCATATGGCTACACCTTC	CASRDRGAYGYTF
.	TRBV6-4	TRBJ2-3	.	TGTGCCAGCAGTCCGACAGGTGACACAGATACGCAGTATTTT	CASSPTGDTDTQYF
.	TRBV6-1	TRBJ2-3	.	TGTGCCAGCAGAGAAGGACTGAGGACAGATACGCAGTATTTT	CASREGLRTDTQYF
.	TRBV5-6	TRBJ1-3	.	TGTGCCAGCAGCTTGTTTCTGGCACCTCTCTCTGGAAACACCATATATTTT	CASSLFLAPLSGNTIYF
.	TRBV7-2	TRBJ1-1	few	TGTGCCAGCAGCTTAGGAGGCGTCGGAGCTTTCTTT	CASSLGGVGAFF
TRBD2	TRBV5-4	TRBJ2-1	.	TGTGCCAGCAGCCCCGCGGGCGGGGGACTAAATGAGCAGTTCTTC	CASSPAGGGLNEQFF
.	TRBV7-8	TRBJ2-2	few	TGTGCCAGCAGCTTAAACAGGGCGAACACCGGGGAGCTGTTTTTT	CASSLNRANTGELFF
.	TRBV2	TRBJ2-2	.	TGTGCCAGCATCTCCCGGGACAAACTGAACACCGGGGAGCTGTTTTTT	CASISRDKLNTGELFF
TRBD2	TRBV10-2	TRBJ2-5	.	TGCGCCAGCACCGGGGGGATGACAGTAGAGACCCAGTACTTC	CASTGGMTVETQYF
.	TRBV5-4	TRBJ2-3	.	TGTGCCAGCAGACCTGACAGGCCCACAGATACGCAGTATTTT	CASRPDRPTDTQYF
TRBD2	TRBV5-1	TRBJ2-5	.	TGCGCCAGCAGCACAGGAGTAGCGGGGGTCCCCGAGACCCAGTACTTC	CASSTGVAGVPETQYF
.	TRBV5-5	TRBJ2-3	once	TGTGCCAGCAGCCTGGGCCTGGGCCCCCGTGGAACAGATACGCAGTATTTT	CASSLGLGPRGTDTQYF
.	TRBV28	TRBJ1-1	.	TGTGCCAGCAGCATTCCCCGTGAGGTTACTGAAGCTTTCTTT	CASSIPREVTEAFF